These T cell receptor beta chains were read from a single sample in a study of regulatory T cells in long-lasting Graves disease. TCRdb redid the calling of the multiplex PCR reads with MiXCR, one entry per CDR3 protein. This sample has 520,000 or so distinct CDR3 sequences, with 12% found just once. These same records also appear under a second study, on T cells in Graves' hyperthyroidism and ophthalmopathy.

The source material was peripheral blood mononuclear cells (PBMCs), sampled at new diagnosis, from a patient treated with antithyroid drugs. The receptors originated from a woman in her twenties or thirties with Graves disease. Both conserved end residues are part of each CDR3. D genes are given only for firm matches. Size values are once, few and many counts, or a class for expanded clones, and some rows have none.

d_call	v_call	cdr3_length	clone_size	j_call	cdr3_nt	cdr3_aa
TRBD1	TRBV11-2	14	-	TRBJ1-2	TGTGCCAGCAGCTCGGGACAGCCTGGCTATGGCTACACCTTC	CASSSGQPGYGYTF
TRBD1	TRBV12-3/TRBV12-4	14	many	TRBJ1-6	TGCGCCAGCAGCTTGGACAGGGGTAATTCACCCCTCCACTTT	CASSLDRGNSPLHF
-	TRBV27	13	many	TRBJ1-1	TGTGCCAGCAGTTTCGGGAGCTACACTGAAGCTTTCTTT	CASSFGSYTEAFF
-	TRBV6-2/TRBV6-3	14	-	TRBJ2-1	TGTGCCAGCAGTCTAGACTGGCGCTACAATGAGCAGTTCTTC	CASSLDWRYNEQFF
-	TRBV12-3/TRBV12-4	14	many	TRBJ2-3	TGTGCCAGCAGTTTTCTCCAGGGGCGGGATACGCAGTATTTT	CASSFLQGRDTQYF
-	TRBV20-1	14	-	TRBJ1-3	TGCAGTGCTAGAGATAGGGGGGGTGGAAACACCATATATTTT	CSARDRGGGNTIYF
TRBD1	TRBV6-1	14	many	TRBJ2-7	TGTGCCAGCAGGGGGACAGGGGCAGGCTACGAGCAGTACTTC	CASRGTGAGYEQYF
TRBD2	TRBV20-1	14	-	TRBJ2-1	TGCAGTGCCCCGCCGGGACTAGCGGGATATGAGCAGTTCTTC	CSAPPGLAGYEQFF
-	TRBV12-3/TRBV12-4	14	many	TRBJ2-2	TGTGCCAGCATTGAGGACAGGAACACCGGGGAGCTGTTTTTT	CASIEDRNTGELFF
TRBD2	TRBV4-2	17	many	TRBJ2-5	TGTGCCAGCAGCCAAGATCGGACTAGCGGGAGAAGGGAGACCCAGTACTTC	CASSQDRTSGRRETQYF
TRBD2	TRBV5-1	15	many	TRBJ2-5	TGCGCCAGCAGCCAGCGGGAGGCCTTTGCAGAGACCCAGTACTTC	CASSQREAFAETQYF
-	TRBV24-1	13	-	TRBJ1-2	TGTGCCACCAGTGATGGACAAGACTATGGCTACACCTTC	CATSDGQDYGYTF
-	TRBV7-9	15	many	TRBJ2-3	TGTGCCAGCAGCCCCAAGATCGGCGGCACAGATACGCAGTATTTT	CASSPKIGGTDTQYF
-	TRBV5-6	16	few	TRBJ2-1	TGTGCCAGCAGCCTGACGGCAGGGGTGTCATACAATGAGCAGTTCTTC	CASSLTAGVSYNEQFF
-	TRBV30	11	many	TRBJ2-1	TGTGCCTGGAGTTCGGGAATGGAGCAGTTCTTC	CAWSSGMEQFF
TRBD2	TRBV10-3	14	-	TRBJ2-1	TGTGCCATCAGTGTCGGGACTAGTACTAATGAGCAGTTCTTC	CAISVGTSTNEQFF
-	TRBV20-1	14	few	TRBJ1-5	TGCAGTGCTAACGCCAGGGGCCCAAATCAGCCCCAGCATTTT	CSANARGPNQPQHF
-	TRBV4-1	15	many	TRBJ2-5	TGCGCCAGCAGCCAAGGGTGGACCTTCCAAGAGACCCAGTACTTC	CASSQGWTFQETQYF
-	TRBV18	16	-	TRBJ1-1	TGTGCCAGCTCACCAAGGTCAGGGGCTGAGAACACTGAAGCTTTCTTT	CASSPRSGAENTEAFF
TRBD1	TRBV11-2	15	many	TRBJ1-3	TGTGCCAGCAGCGGGAGGACAGGGTTTTGGAACACCATATATTTT	CASSGRTGFWNTIYF